This TCR beta chain comes out of a study of blood T cell repertoires in COVID-19. Shortly before study entry, within 2 weeks, exposed participants had met a COVID-19 case. Germline CDR1 is ENHRY and CDR2 is SYGVKD. The CDR3 totals 17 residues. Trimming removed 2 bases from V and 2 bases from J, with 16 bases in between. This table comes from immunoSEQ multiplex PCR, and its TCRdb copy is limited to in-frame clones, with some not included. The sample includes some 200,000 clones, 83% of them seen just once. The V call is TRBV10-3, the J call TRBJ1-5; D is possibly TRBD1 (6 bases). Sequencing was performed on PBMCs or T cells enriched from blood (not recorded which). The sequence was obtained from a woman between 45 and 60 years old who had been exposed to COVID-19. CDR3 residues: CAISEDDRWRGNQPQHF. The CDR3 nucleotides are TGTGCCATCAGTGAGGACGACAGGTGGCGGGGCAATCAGCCCCAGCATTTT.